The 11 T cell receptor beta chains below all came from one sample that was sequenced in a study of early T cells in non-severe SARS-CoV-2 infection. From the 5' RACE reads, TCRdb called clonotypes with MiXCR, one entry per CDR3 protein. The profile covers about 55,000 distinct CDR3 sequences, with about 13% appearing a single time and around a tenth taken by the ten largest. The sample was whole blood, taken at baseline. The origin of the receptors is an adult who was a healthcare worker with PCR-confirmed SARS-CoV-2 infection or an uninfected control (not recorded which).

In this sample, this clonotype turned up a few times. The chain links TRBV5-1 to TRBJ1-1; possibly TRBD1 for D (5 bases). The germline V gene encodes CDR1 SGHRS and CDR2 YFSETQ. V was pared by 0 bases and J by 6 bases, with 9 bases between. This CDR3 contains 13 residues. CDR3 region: CASSLGDGPEAFF. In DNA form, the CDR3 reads TGCGCCAGCAGCTTGGGGGACGGCCCTGAAGCTTTCTTT.

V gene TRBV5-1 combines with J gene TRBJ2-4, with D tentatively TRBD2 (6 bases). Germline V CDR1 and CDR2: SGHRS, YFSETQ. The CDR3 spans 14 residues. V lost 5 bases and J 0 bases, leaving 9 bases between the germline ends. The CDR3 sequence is CASRMEGAKNIQYF. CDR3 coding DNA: TGCGCCAGCAGAATGGAGGGAGCCAAAAACATTCAGTACTTC.

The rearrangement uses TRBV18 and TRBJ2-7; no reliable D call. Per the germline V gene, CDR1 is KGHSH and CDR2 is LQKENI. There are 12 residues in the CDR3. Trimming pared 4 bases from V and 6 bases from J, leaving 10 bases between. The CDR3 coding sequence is TGTGCCAGCTCACTCCGGTTAGGCGAGCAGTACTTC. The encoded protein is CASSLRLGEQYF.

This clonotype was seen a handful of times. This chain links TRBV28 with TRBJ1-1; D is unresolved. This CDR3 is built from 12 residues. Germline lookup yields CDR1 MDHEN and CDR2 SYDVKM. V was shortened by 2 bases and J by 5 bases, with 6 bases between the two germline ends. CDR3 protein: CASSLRATEAFF. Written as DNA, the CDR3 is TGTGCCAGCAGTTTAAGGGCGACTGAAGCTTTCTTT.

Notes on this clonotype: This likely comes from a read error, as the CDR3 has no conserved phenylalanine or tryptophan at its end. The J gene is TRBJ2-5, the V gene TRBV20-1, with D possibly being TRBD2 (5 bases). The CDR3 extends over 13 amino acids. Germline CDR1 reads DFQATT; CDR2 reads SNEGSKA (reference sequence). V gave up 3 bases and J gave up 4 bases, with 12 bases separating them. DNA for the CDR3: TGCAGTGCTAGTAACCCTAGCAGAGAGACCCAGTACATC. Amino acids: CSASNPSRETQYI.

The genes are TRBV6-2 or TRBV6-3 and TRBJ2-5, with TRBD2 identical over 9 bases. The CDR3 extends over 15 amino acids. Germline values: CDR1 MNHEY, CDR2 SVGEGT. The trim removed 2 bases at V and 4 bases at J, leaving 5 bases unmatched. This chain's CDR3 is CASSYGAGGPETQYF. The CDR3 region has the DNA TGTGCCAGCAGTTACGGGGCGGGAGGGCCAGAGACCCAGTACTTC.

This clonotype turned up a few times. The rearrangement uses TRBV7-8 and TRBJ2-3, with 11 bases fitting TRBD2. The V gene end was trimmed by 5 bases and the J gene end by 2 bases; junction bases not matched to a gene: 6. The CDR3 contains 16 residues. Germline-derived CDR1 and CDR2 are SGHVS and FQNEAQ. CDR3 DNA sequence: TGTGCCAGCAGCAAGACTAGCGGGACATACACAGATACGCAGTATTTT. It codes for CASSKTSGTYTDTQYF.

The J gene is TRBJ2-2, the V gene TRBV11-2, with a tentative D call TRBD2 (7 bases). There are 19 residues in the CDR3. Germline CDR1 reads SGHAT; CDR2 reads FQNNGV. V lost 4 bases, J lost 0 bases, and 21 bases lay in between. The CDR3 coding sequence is TGTGCCAGCAGCTCGTCCTGGGGGGGCCTTTCCGCGAACACCGGGGAGCTGTTTTTT. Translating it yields CASSSSWGGLSANTGELFF.

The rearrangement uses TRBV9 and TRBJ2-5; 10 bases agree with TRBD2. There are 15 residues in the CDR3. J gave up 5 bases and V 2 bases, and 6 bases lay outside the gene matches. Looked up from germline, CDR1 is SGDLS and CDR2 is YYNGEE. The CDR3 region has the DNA TGTGCCAGCAGCGTTCAGCGGGGGGGCCTGGAGACCCAGTACTTC. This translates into CASSVQRGGLETQYF.

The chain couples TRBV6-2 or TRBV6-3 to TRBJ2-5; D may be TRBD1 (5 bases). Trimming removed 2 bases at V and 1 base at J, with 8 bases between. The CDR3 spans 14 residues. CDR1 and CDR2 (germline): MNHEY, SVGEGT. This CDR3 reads CASSYPQGQETQYF. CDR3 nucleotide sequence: TGTGCCAGCAGTTACCCCCAGGGCCAAGAGACCCAGTACTTC.

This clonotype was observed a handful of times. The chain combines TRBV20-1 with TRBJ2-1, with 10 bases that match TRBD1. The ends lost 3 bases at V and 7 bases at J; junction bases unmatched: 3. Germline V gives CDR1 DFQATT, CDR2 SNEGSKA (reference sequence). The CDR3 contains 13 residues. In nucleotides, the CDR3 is TGCAGTGCTAGGACAGGGGGCCGTAATGAGCAGTTCTTC. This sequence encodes CSARTGGRNEQFF.